The clone carrying this T cell receptor beta chain has a handful of counts. What it binds is not known. These data are taken from a study of T cells after yellow fever vaccination. One entry per CDR3 protein results from TCRdb running MiXCR on the 5' RACE reads. The sample holds approximately 330,000 distinct CDR3 sequences, 4.1% seen once. Study-wide results and limits: Of the clonotypes, a small share occurred in both CD4 and CD8 compartments.

This sequence was found in a man aged 18 to 30 who received the YFV17D yellow fever vaccine. Sequenced here: PBMCs, sampled 5 days after the yellow fever booster vaccination.

As DNA, the CDR3 is TGTGCCATCAGAGCCACCGGGACTAGCGAACCGCACGCCTACAATGAGCAGTTCTTC. Translated, it gives CAIRATGTSEPHAYNEQFF. This rearrangement joins TRBV10-3 to TRBJ2-1; 10 nucleotides line up with TRBD2. Germline V gene sequence: CDR1 ENHRY, CDR2 SYGVKD. J was trimmed by 2 bases and V by 6 bases; bases with no gene match: 16. CDR3 size: 19 residues.